One sample yielded the 3 T cell receptor beta chains listed below, sequenced in a study of vaccination and CD4 T cells after COVID-19. Cultured CD4+ T-cell DNA underwent Oncomine TCR Beta short-read sequencing. TCRdb itself ran the PCR reads through MiXCR, one entry per CDR3 protein. There are 6,500 to 9,500 distinct CDR3 sequences in the sample; 40% to 60% occur only once, and roughly a sixth lies in the top ten. Noted treatment: roughly ten-day PBMC culture with coronavirus spike peptide pools or control peptides (ViraFEST assay). Unexposed donor CD4+ T cells predated the COVID-19 pandemic, collected 2011-2018. These TCRs' antigens remain unknown. The sample taken for sequencing was CD4+ T cells from blood, cultured in vitro. These receptors all come from a human donor in good health.

This clonotype has a single count. DNA for the CDR3: TGTGCCAGCAGCTTATCAGGGGGTTTGAACGAGCAGTACTTC. The encoded protein is CASSLSGGLNEQYF. The chain employs TRBV7-9 and TRBJ2-7; 7 bases fit TRBD1. The CDR3 is 14 residues long. Trimming took 2 bases from V and 5 from J; bases not matched to a gene: 6. Germline CDR1 SEHNR, CDR2 FQNEAQ (reference sequence).

V is TRBV7-9 and J is TRBJ2-3; 8 nucleotides line up with TRBD2. CDR1 is SEHNR and CDR2 is FQNEAQ in the germline V gene (reference sequence). CDR3 length equals 12 residues. The ends lost 8 bases at V and 6 bases at J; junction bases unmatched: 4. CDR3 region: CASVRTSDTQYF. The CDR3 DNA follows: TGTGCCAGCGTTCGGACTAGCGATACGCAGTATTTT.

The V and J genes are TRBV6-5 and TRBJ2-7; tentatively, D is TRBD1 (6 bases). V lost 0 bases, J lost 5 bases, and 14 bases lay in between. Germline V CDR1 and CDR2: MNHEY, SVGAGI. The CDR3 runs 15 residues. The CDR3 coding sequence is TGTGCCAGCAGTTACTCACTAGGACAGCCGAACGAGCAGTACTTC. Translated, it gives CASSYSLGQPNEQYF.